The TCR beta chain described here comes from a study of early T cells in non-severe SARS-CoV-2 infection. On the study more broadly: Unpaired chains resulted from sequencing bulk RNA of unsorted whole blood.

Molecules of cDNA were individually given unique molecular identifiers that were attached to them. TCRdb processed the 5' RACE reads anew with MiXCR; each CDR3 protein has one entry. Of 100,000 to 120,000 distinct CDR3 sequences listed, about 12% were seen once; the top ten hold 3% to 4.5%. From germline, CDR1 is SEHNR and CDR2 FQNEAQ (reference sequence). This CDR3 is 15 amino acids long. V was pared by 3 bases and J by 2 bases, with 13 bases between. This clonotype showed up just a few times. Its antigen is unidentified. Findings and limits, study-wide: In VDJdb matching, anti-spike CD8 responses were favored while private and CD4 specificities went missing.

This chain connects TRBV7-9 to TRBJ1-2; D remains ambiguous. Material: whole blood, obtained at baseline. The receptor was isolated from an adult who was a healthcare worker with PCR-confirmed SARS-CoV-2 infection or an uninfected control (not recorded which). CDR3 in amino acids: CASSFTPGRNYGYTF. CDR3 DNA: TGTGCCAGCAGCTTTACACCCGGGAGAAACTATGGCTACACCTTC.